This entry lists 28 T cell receptor beta chains sequenced from one sample in a study of CD8 T cells in ankylosing spondylitis listed by TCRdb under 2017. To prepare the library, 5' RACE was applied. The instrument was an Illumina MiSeq. In-frame beta chains were kept once TCRdb had trimmed the public reads at Q25 with fastp and called clones with MiXCR. Each entry is one CDR3 protein sequence, shown with its most common DNA and genes. Within this sample are about 27,000 distinct CDR3 sequences, with approximately 7.9% of them counted one time only. Nearly 30% of the sample belongs to the ten largest clones. Sequencing was carried out using blood. Source of these receptors: a male donor with ankylosing spondylitis or in good health (not recorded which).

The chain uses TRBV29-1 and TRBJ2-2; 12 bases line up with TRBD2. The CDR3 covers 15 residues. The germline CDR1 and CDR2 sequences are SQVTM and ANQGSEA. With 7 bases clipped from V and 4 bases from J, the junction kept 7 bases outside the gene matches. The CDR3 loop is CSARILAGGTGELFF. The CDR3 DNA is TGCAGCGCCAGGATACTAGCGGGGGGCACCGGGGAGCTGTTTTTT.

V is TRBV7-9 and J is TRBJ2-2; a weak D match, TRBD1 (6 bases). Germline-derived CDR1 and CDR2 are SEHNR and FQNEAQ (reference sequence). This CDR3 is 16 amino acids long. Deletions cut 5 bases from V and 6 bases from J, with 19 bases between. DNA for the CDR3: TGTGCCAGCAGCCAGCGTGTGGGGACATTGTCCGGGGAGCTGTTTTTT. Its protein is CASSQRVGTLSGELFF.

This clonotype was seen only a few times. V and J are TRBV28 and TRBJ2-5; D remains unclear. The germline CDR1 and CDR2 sequences are MDHEN and SYDVKM. The V gene lost 1 base and the J gene lost 0 bases, with 6 bases spanning the gap. The length of the CDR3 is 14 residues. The CDR3 DNA is TGTGCCAGCAGTTTATCTGGGGACCAAGAGACCCAGTACTTC. It codes for CASSLSGDQETQYF.

The chain is built from TRBV7-9 and TRBJ2-3; weak D call: TRBD2 (6 bases). The germline gives CDR1 SEHNR, CDR2 FQNEAQ (reference sequence). V lost 0 bases to trimming and J lost 5 bases, with 9 bases between them. CDR3 length: 14 amino acids. The CDR3 nucleotides are TGTGCCAGCAGCTTAGCGGAGGGTTTAGATACGCAGTATTTT. It translates to CASSLAEGLDTQYF.

Here the CDR3 DNA reads TGTGCCAGCAGCCCTCGACAGGGAGGAGCTGACGGTGAAAAACTGTTTTTT. As protein: CASSPRQGGADGEKLFF. The chain couples TRBV9 to TRBJ1-4; 7 bases fit TRBD1. Trimming removed 4 bases from V and 7 bases from J; junction bases left unmatched: 16. This CDR3 spans 17 amino acids. CDR1 SGDLS and CDR2 YYNGEE come from the germline V gene.

The V and J genes are TRBV20-1 and TRBJ2-5; 10 bases map to TRBD1. The CDR3 totals 13 residues. The V gene end was trimmed by 5 bases and the J gene end by 2 bases; junction bases not matched to a gene: 2. CDR1 and CDR2 (germline): DFQATT, SNEGSKA (reference sequence). In nucleotides, the CDR3 is TGCAGTGCTCCGGACAGGGGGCAAGAGACCCAGTACTTC. Protein sequence: CSAPDRGQETQYF.

The V and J genes are TRBV20-1 and TRBJ2-1; 10 bases agree with TRBD2. The V gene end was trimmed by 3 bases and the J gene end by 4 bases; junction bases not matched to a gene: 3. CDR1 and CDR2 (germline): DFQATT, SNEGSKA (reference sequence). The CDR3 consists of 14 residues. The CDR3 reads CSASKTSGYNEQFF. Here the CDR3 DNA reads TGCAGTGCTAGTAAGACTAGCGGGTACAATGAGCAGTTCTTC.

The chain joins TRBV12-3 or TRBV12-4 to TRBJ2-7; a weak D match, TRBD2 (5 bases). CDR3 length: 14 residues. The V and J ends lost 1 base and 7 bases respectively, with 14 bases between them. CDR3 sequence (DNA): TGTGCCAGCAGTTTAGGGACTGAGGCCGGGGAGCAGTACTTC. It translates to CASSLGTEAGEQYF.

This clonotype occurred many times. V is TRBV29-1 and J is TRBJ1-1; D gene ambiguous. Germline assignment: CDR1 SQVTM and CDR2 ANQGSEA. There are 12 residues in the CDR3. V lost 6 bases and J 4 bases, leaving 12 bases between the germline ends. The CDR3 nucleotides are TGCAGCGTCCGGCCCCGGGCCACTGAAGCTTTCTTT. Translation gives CSVRPRATEAFF.

This clonotype was seen at least ten times. This sequence joins TRBV9 and TRBJ2-5; 12 bases are a match to TRBD1. The V and J ends lost 3 bases and 4 bases, in that order; junction bases with no gene match: 13. There are 18 residues in the CDR3. Germline CDR1 and CDR2: SGDLS and YYNGEE. CDR3 sequence reads: CASSALRRGDRGRETQYF. The CDR3 DNA sequence: TGTGCCAGCAGCGCCCTCCGCCGGGGGGACAGGGGGCGAGAGACCCAGTACTTC.

This clonotype was seen more than once but under ten times. CDR3 nucleotides: TGTGCCAGCAGCTTCTTACTAGCGGGGGGAAGAGATACGCAGTATTTT. Amino acids: CASSFLLAGGRDTQYF. The chain couples TRBV7-9 to TRBJ2-3; 12 bases agree with TRBD2. V shed 3 bases and J 5 bases; nucleotides not matched to a gene: 6. Germline CDR1 reads SEHNR; CDR2 reads FQNEAQ (reference sequence). The CDR3 extends over 16 amino acids.

This rearrangement joins TRBV12-3 or TRBV12-4 to TRBJ2-1; D might be TRBD2 (6 bases). This CDR3 has 15 residues. Trimming pared 8 bases from V and 3 bases from J, leaving 17 bases between. As DNA, the CDR3 is TGTGCCAGCGGAGTTACGGGGGTTATCTACAATGAGCAGTTCTTC. Translation gives CASGVTGVIYNEQFF.

This clonotype was seen more than once but under ten times. This chain links TRBV12-3 or TRBV12-4 with TRBJ1-2; D is perhaps TRBD1 (5 bases). Trimming stripped 4 bases from V and 0 bases from J, with 9 bases between. This CDR3 has 14 residues. The CDR3 loop is CASSYLGANYGYTF. In DNA form, the CDR3 reads TGTGCCAGCAGTTATCTGGGGGCTAACTATGGCTACACCTTC.

This clonotype showed up many times. The CDR3 coding sequence is TGTGCCAGCAGGGGGGACTATTCGACGCAGTATTTT. As protein: CASRGDYSTQYF. The chain uses TRBV6-5 and TRBJ2-3; 7 nucleotides line up with TRBD2. The V segment lost 6 bases and the J segment 9 bases; nucleotides outside the gene matches: 6. Germline V lookup: CDR1 MNHEY, CDR2 SVGAGI. The CDR3 spans 12 residues.

This clonotype has at least ten counts. V is TRBV19 and J is TRBJ2-4; no firm D call. There are 15 residues in the CDR3. Germline V CDR1 and CDR2: LNHDA, SQIVND (reference sequence). Trimming pared 2 bases from V and 1 base from J, leaving 9 bases between. In DNA form, the CDR3 reads TGTGCCAGTAGTATACTATTTGGGGCCAAAAACATTCAGTACTTC. Translation gives CASSILFGAKNIQYF.

The V and J genes are TRBV20-1 and TRBJ2-2; perhaps D is TRBD1 or TRBD2 (5 bases each). The CDR3 loop spans 14 amino acids. From germline, CDR1 is DFQATT and CDR2 SNEGSKA (reference sequence). The V and J ends lost 5 bases and 0 bases respectively, with 10 bases between them. CDR3 nucleotides: TGCAGTGCTCGGGACGCCTCGAACACCGGGGAGCTGTTTTTT. Residues: CSARDASNTGELFF.

This clonotype was seen many times. V usage is TRBV28 and J usage is TRBJ2-3; the D is unclear. V lost 7 bases to trimming and J lost 4 bases, with 12 bases between them. The germline V gene has CDR1 MDHEN and CDR2 SYDVKM. There are 13 residues in the CDR3. Written as DNA, the CDR3 is TGTGCCAGCAAGGTCCGGGTTTCAGATACGCAGTATTTT. Protein sequence: CASKVRVSDTQYF. The variable domain in full, completed from reference TRBV28 and TRBJ2-3, reads DVKVTQSSRYLVKRTGEKVFLECVQDMDHENMFWYRQDPGLGLRLIYFSYDVKMKEKGDIPEGYSVSREKKERFSLILESASTNQTSMYLCASKVRVSDTQYFGPGTRLTVL.

In its sample, this clonotype was seen many times. The V and J genes are TRBV3-1 and TRBJ2-2; TRBD2 aligns across 8 bases. Germline values: CDR1 LGHDT, CDR2 YNNKEL (reference sequence). The CDR3 runs 18 residues. The V and J ends lost 5 bases and 4 bases, in that order; junction bases with no gene match: 15. The CDR3 DNA reads TGTGCCAGCAGCGAAACTGGGCTAGCGGGTACTTTCACCGGGGAGCTGTTTTTT. This codes for CASSETGLAGTFTGELFF.

This clonotype has a handful of counts. V gene TRBV5-4 combines with J gene TRBJ2-3; D is ambiguous. The V gene's germline CDR1 is SGHNT and CDR2 YYREEE (reference sequence). Trimming stripped 0 bases from V and 4 bases from J, with 24 bases between. CDR3 length: 19 residues. CDR3 sequence: CASSLDSRGGRQRADTQYF. The CDR3 DNA reads TGTGCCAGCAGCTTGGACAGCCGTGGCGGTCGCCAGAGAGCAGATACGCAGTATTTT.

This clonotype came up a few times. The chain couples TRBV5-1 to TRBJ2-7; 9 nucleotides align to TRBD1. Germline CDR1 SGHRS, CDR2 YFSETQ. This CDR3 has 15 amino acids. Germline trimming cut 5 bases from V and 6 bases from J; bases unmatched to any gene: 12. This CDR3 is CASSRAQGAVGEQYF. The CDR3 bases are TGCGCCAGCAGTCGTGCACAGGGGGCCGTGGGCGAGCAGTACTTC.

The CDR3 region has the DNA TGCGCCAGCAGCCTAACTCCCGGACAGGGGAGGAGGACCGGGGAGCTGTTTTTT. This encodes CASSLTPGQGRRTGELFF. The chain is built from TRBV5-1 and TRBJ2-2; 9 bases are a match to TRBD1. Per the germline V gene, CDR1 is SGHRS and CDR2 is YFSETQ. The length of the CDR3 is 18 residues. V shed 4 bases, J shed 5 bases, and the junction held 15 bases outside the gene matches.

The chain is built from TRBV10-3 and TRBJ2-1, with TRBD1 matching over 7 bases. This CDR3 is 15 amino acids long. The J segment lost 6 bases and the V segment lost 6 bases, leaving 11 bases of the junction unmatched. The germline V gene encodes CDR1 ENHRY and CDR2 SYGVKD. CDR3 protein: CAISRDRDGGNEQFF. The CDR3, as DNA: TGTGCCATCAGCCGAGACAGGGATGGGGGCAATGAGCAGTTCTTC.

This clonotype appeared a few times. The rearrangement links TRBV5-1 to TRBJ2-2; D is unclear. The CDR3 is 15 amino acids. Germline CDR1 reads SGHRS; CDR2 reads YFSETQ. V lost 0 bases, J lost 8 bases, and 14 bases lay in between. CDR3 sequence: CASSLVSGAPGELFF. In DNA, the CDR3 is TGCGCCAGCAGCTTGGTATCTGGTGCACCGGGGGAGCTGTTTTTT.

This clonotype has at least ten counts. The V and J genes are TRBV25-1 and TRBJ2-1; D is ambiguous. CDR1 and CDR2 (germline): MGHDK, SYGVNS. Trimming stripped 3 bases from V and 10 bases from J, with 16 bases between. This CDR3 spans 14 amino acids. Here the CDR3 reads CASSDSNNFKEQFF. The DNA for the CDR3 is TGTGCCAGCAGTGATTCCAACAATTTCAAGGAGCAGTTCTTC.

This clonotype was counted between two and nine times. The chain links TRBV20-1 to TRBJ1-1, with TRBD1 matching 7 bases. The V gene end was trimmed by 3 bases and the J gene end by 0 bases; junction bases not matched to a gene: 7. CDR1 is DFQATT and CDR2 is SNEGSKA in the germline V gene (reference sequence). The CDR3 length is 15 residues. CDR3 sequence: CSASPLDRMNTEAFF. CDR3 DNA: TGCAGTGCTAGCCCCTTGGACAGGATGAACACTGAAGCTTTCTTT.

This clonotype was seen a few times. The gene calls are TRBV15 and TRBJ2-7, with D hard to call. The CDR3 is 14 amino acids. The germline V gene has CDR1 LNHNV and CDR2 YYDKDF (reference sequence). Trimming cost V 0 bases and J 9 bases, with 15 bases left between them. DNA of the CDR3: TGTGCCACCAGCAGAGATAGACCGGGTAACGGGCAGTACTTC. Residues: CATSRDRPGNGQYF.

This CDR3 is CASSLRAGDAKNIQYF. In nucleotides, the CDR3 is TGTGCCAGCAGTTTACGTGCGGGAGATGCCAAAAACATTCAGTACTTC. The gene calls are TRBV27 and TRBJ2-4; 7 positions match TRBD2. The CDR3 totals 16 residues. The V segment lost 2 bases and the J segment 1 base; nucleotides outside the gene matches: 5. Germline V gene sequence: CDR1 MNHEY, CDR2 SMNVEV (reference sequence).

The rearrangement uses TRBV12-3 or TRBV12-4 and TRBJ2-2; D gene uncertain. The V gene lost 2 bases and the J gene lost 0 bases, with 13 bases spanning the gap. This CDR3 spans 17 amino acids. The CDR3 DNA follows: TGTGCCAGCAGTTTACCGGGCACGTTCGCGAACACCGGGGAGCTGTTTTTT. It codes for CASSLPGTFANTGELFF.